This T cell receptor (beta chain) was retrieved from a study of T cells in Graves' hyperthyroidism and ophthalmopathy. CDR3 length: 15 residues. CDR1 and CDR2 (germline): MGHRA, YSYEKL. V was clipped by 4 bases and J by 6 bases; unmatched bases: 6. Patients affected by ophthalmopathy presented a Clinical Activity Score of at least 3, a NOSPECS grade of at least 4, and disease duration below 3 months. Together with thyroid ultrasound, orbital computed tomography, serum thyroxine and TRAb, clinical symptoms were used for diagnoses. The investigators amplified TCR beta CDR3 regions from RNA transcripts. The HTBI primer set served for first-round RT-PCR of the TCR CDR3. TCRdb recomputed calls from the multiplex PCR reads with MiXCR, one row per CDR3 protein. The sample records more than 300,000 distinct CDR3 sequences, approximately 18% being singletons. This clonotype was detected a few times.

J is TRBJ1-4 and V is TRBV4-1, with TRBD1 identical over 9 bases. Source material: blood. This sequence originates from a young man with Graves' ophthalmopathy. CDR3 sequence (DNA): TGCGCCAGCAGCCCACCGGGACAGGGATATGAAAAACTGTTTTTT. It yields the protein CASSPPGQGYEKLFF.